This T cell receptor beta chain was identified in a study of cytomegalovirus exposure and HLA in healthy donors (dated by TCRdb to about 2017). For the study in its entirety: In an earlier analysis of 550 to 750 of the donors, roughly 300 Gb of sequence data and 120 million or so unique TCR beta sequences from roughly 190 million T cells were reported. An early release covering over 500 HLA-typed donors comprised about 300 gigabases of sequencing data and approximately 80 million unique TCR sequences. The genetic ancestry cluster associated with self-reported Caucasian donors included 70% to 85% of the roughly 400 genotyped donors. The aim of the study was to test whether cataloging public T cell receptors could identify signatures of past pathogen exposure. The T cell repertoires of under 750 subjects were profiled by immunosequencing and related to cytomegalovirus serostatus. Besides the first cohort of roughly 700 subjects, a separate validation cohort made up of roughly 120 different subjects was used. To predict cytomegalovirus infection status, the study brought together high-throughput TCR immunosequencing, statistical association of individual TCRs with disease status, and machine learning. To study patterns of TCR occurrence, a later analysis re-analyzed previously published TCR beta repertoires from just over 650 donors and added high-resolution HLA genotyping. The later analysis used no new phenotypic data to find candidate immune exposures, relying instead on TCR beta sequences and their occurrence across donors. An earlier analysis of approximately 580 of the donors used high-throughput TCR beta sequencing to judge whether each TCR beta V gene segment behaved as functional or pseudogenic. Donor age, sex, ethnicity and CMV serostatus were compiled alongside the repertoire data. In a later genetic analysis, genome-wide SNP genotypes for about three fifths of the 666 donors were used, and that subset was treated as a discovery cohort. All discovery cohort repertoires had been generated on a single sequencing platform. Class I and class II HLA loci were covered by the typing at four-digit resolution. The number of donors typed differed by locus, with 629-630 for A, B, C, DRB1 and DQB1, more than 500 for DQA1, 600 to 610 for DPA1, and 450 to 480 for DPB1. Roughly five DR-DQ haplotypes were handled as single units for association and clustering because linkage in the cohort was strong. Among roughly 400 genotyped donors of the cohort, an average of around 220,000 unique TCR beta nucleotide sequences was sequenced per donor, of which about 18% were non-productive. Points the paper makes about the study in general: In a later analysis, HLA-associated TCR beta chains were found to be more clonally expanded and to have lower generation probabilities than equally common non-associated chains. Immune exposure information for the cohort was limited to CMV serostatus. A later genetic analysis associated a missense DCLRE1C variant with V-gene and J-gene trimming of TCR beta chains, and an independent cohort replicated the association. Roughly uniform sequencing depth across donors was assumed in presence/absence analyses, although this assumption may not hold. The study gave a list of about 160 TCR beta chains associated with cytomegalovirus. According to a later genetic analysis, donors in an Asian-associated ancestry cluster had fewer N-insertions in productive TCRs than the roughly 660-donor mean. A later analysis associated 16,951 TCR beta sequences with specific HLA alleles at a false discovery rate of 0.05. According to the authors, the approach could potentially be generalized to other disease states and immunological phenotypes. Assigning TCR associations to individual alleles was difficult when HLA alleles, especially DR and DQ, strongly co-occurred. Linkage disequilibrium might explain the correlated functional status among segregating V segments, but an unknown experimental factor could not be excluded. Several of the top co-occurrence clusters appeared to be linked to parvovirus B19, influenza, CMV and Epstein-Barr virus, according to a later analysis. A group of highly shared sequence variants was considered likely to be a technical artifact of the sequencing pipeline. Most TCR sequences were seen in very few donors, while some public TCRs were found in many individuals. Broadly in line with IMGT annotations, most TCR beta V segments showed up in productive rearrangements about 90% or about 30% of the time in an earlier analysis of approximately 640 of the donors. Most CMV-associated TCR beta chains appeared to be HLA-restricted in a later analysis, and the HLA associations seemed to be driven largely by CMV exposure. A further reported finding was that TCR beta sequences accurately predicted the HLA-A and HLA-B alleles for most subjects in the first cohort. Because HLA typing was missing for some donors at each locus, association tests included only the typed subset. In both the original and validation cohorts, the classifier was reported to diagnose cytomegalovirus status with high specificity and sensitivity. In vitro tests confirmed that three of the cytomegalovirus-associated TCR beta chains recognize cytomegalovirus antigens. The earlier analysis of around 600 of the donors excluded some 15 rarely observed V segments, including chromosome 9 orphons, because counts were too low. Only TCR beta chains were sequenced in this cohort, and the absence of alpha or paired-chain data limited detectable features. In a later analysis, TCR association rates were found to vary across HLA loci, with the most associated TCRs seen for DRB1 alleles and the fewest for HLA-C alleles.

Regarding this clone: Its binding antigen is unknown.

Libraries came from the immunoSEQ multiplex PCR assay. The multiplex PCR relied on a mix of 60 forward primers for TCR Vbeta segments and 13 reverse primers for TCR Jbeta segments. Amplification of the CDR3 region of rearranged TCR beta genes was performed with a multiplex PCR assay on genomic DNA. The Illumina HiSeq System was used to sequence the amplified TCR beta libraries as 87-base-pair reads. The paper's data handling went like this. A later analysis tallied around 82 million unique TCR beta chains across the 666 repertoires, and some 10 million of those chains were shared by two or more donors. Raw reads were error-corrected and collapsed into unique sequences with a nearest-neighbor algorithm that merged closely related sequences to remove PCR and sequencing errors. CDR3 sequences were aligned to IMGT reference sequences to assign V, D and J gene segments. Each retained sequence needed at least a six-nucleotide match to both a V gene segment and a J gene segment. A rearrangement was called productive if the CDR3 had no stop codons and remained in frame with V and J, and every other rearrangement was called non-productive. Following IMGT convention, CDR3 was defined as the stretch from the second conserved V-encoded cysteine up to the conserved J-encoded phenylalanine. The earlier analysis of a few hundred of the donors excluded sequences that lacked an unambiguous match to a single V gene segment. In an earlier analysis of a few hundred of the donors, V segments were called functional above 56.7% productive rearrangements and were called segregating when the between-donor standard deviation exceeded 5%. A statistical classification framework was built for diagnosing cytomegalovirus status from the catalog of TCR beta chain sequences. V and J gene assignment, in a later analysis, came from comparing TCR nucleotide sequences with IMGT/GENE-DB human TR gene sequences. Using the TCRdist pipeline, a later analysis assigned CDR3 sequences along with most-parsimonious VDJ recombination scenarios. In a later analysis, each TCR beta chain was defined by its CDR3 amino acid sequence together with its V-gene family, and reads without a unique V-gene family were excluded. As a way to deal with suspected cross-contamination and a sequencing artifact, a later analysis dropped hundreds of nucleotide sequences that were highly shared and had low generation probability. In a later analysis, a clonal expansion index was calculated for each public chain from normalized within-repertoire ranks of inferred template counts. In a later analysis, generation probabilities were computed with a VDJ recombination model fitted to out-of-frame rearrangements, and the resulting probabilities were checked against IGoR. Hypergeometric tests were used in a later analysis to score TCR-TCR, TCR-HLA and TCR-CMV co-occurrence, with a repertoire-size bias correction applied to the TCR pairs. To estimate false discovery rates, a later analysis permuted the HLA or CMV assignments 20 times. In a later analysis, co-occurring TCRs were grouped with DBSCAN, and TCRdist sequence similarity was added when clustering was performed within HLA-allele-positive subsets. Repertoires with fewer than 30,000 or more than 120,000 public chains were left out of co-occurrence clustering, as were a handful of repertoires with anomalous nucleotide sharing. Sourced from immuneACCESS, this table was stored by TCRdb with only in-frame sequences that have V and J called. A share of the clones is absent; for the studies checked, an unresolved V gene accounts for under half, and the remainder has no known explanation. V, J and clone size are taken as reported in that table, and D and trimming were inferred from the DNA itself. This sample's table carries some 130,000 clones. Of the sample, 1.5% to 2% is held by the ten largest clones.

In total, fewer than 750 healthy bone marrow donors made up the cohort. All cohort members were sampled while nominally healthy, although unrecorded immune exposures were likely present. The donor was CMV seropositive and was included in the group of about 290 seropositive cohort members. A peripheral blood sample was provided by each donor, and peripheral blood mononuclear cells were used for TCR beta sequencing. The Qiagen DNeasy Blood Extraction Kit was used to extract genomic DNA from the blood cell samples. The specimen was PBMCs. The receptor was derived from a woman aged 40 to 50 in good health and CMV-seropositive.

CDR3 loop: CASRSSGIHNEQFF. The base sequence is TGTGCCAGCAGGTCCAGCGGGATCCACAATGAGCAGTTCTTC. The V and J genes are TRBV7-6 and TRBJ2-1; 7 central nucleotides agree with TRBD2. CDR1 and CDR2 are read off the germline V gene as SGHVS and FNYEAQ. V is cut back by 6 bases and J by 5 bases, with 7 bases in the junction unmatched. The CDR3 starts with the cysteine, ends with the phenylalanine, and has 14 residues. The kept DNA is CDR3 alone, 42 bases in frame from the first base.